This passage covers 6 T cell receptor beta chains from one sample sequenced in a study of shared clonotypes between healthy human individuals. The assay was immunoSEQ multiplex PCR, and TCRdb's table has in-frame clones only and misses some. The sample includes fewer than 1.8 million clones, about 98.5% seen only once; the top ten take about 0.35%. The specimen sequenced was naive CD4+ T cells sorted from blood. Subset meaning: CD45RA+ positively selected. The receptors shown here come from a man aged 30 to 39 in good health.

Note on this clone: Other DNA sequences within the sample encode an identical CDR3. This chain links TRBV9 with TRBJ2-3; D ambiguous. Trimming took 0 bases from V and 2 from J, leaving 7 bases between them. The CDR3 contains 14 residues. Germline V gene sequence: CDR1 SGDLS, CDR2 YYNGEE. The CDR3 loop reads CASSVVGNTDTQYF. The DNA for the CDR3 is TGTGCCAGCAGCGTAGTCGGTAACACAGATACGCAGTATTTT.

The genes are TRBV18 and TRBJ2-1; D may be TRBD1 (5 bases). V was trimmed by 0 bases and J by 5 bases, leaving 14 bases between them. The germline V gene encodes CDR1 KGHSH and CDR2 LQKENI. CDR3 length: 16 amino acids. CDR3 loop: CASSPPWAGPDNEQFF. The CDR3, as DNA: TGTGCCAGCTCACCACCGTGGGCAGGGCCCGACAATGAGCAGTTCTTC.

The genes are TRBV2 and TRBJ2-5; 7 bases are a match to TRBD2. This CDR3 spans 15 amino acids. Germline V lookup: CDR1 SNHLY, CDR2 FYNNEI. With 6 bases clipped from V and 2 bases from J, the junction kept 9 bases outside the gene matches. The CDR3 coding sequence is TGTGCCAGCAGGTACGGGACTAACCTACAAGAGACCCAGTACTTC. Encoded protein: CASRYGTNLQETQYF.

This clone came up once. The chain couples TRBV5-1 to TRBJ1-3; tentative D call: TRBD1 (5 bases). CDR1 SGHRS and CDR2 YFSETQ come from the germline V gene. The V gene lost 2 bases and the J gene lost 0 bases, with 12 bases spanning the gap. This CDR3 is built from 16 residues. CDR3 sequence reads: CASSFGTANSGNTIYF. DNA of the CDR3: TGCGCCAGCAGCTTCGGGACGGCCAACTCTGGAAACACCATATATTTT.

CDR3 residues: CASRERLAGELFF. CDR3 nucleotide sequence: TGTGCCAGCAGAGAAAGACTGGCCGGGGAGCTGTTTTTT. The chain has TRBV6-4 and TRBJ2-2; D is undetermined. This CDR3 spans 13 amino acids. Germline V gene sequence: CDR1 MRHNA, CDR2 SNTAGT. Trimming pared 6 bases from V and 6 bases from J, leaving 11 bases between.

This clone was detected only a few times. The J gene is TRBJ1-2, the V gene TRBV2; D remains ambiguous. V was trimmed by 3 bases and J by 4 bases, leaving 3 bases between them. Germline loops: CDR1 SNHLY, CDR2 FYNNEI. The CDR3 loop spans 11 amino acids. Written as DNA, the CDR3 is TGTGCCAGCAGTGACCGCTATGGCTACACCTTC. Protein product: CASSDRYGYTF.